The present TCR beta chain was sequenced within a study of T-cell memory formation after mild COVID-19. TCRdb called the 5' RACE reads again in MiXCR, with one record for every CDR3 protein. The repertoire has just over 200,000 distinct CDR3 sequences, around 8.8% of them found once; the top ten carry around 3.3%. A few counts support this clonotype. CDR1 ENHRY and CDR2 SYGVKD come from the germline V gene. There are 13 residues in the CDR3. Trimming at V came to 11 bases and at J to 4 bases, leaving 7 bases not matched to a gene. The sequence derives from a man aged 18 to 30 who had mild COVID-19 (a few samples of this study predate the infection). Cell type and time point are not known. What was sequenced was PBMCs or a T cell subset sorted from them (not recorded which). The rearrangement uses TRBV10-3 and TRBJ2-2; 7 nucleotides agree with TRBD1. The CDR3 sequence is CAGRGQLTGELFF. CDR3 nucleotide sequence: TGTGCCGGAAGGGGACAGCTCACCGGGGAGCTGTTTTTT.